Listed here are 22 T cell receptor beta chains from one sample, sequenced in a study of blood T cell repertoires in COVID-19. This table comes from immunoSEQ multiplex PCR, and its TCRdb copy is limited to in-frame clones, with some not included. This sample yields roughly 120,000 clones, of which just over 70% are seen a single time; under 0.95% belongs to the top ten. The sequenced sample was peripheral blood. All receptors come from a human donor with acute or convalescent COVID-19. The donor label of this sample is uncertain.

V gene TRBV7-9 combines with J gene TRBJ2-5, with D possibly TRBD1 on 6 matching bases. The CDR3 has 14 residues. Germline-derived CDR1 and CDR2 are SEHNR and FQNEAQ (reference sequence). Trimming removed 4 bases from V and 4 bases from J, with 13 bases in between. The CDR3 DNA is TGTGCCAGCAGCTCGGATAGGGGGTCAGAGACCCAGTACTTC. Protein sequence: CASSSDRGSETQYF. Based on the CDR3 plus reference TRBV7-9 and TRBJ2-5, the full variable domain is DTGVSQNPRHKITKRGQNVTFRCDPISEHNRLYWYRQTLGQGPEFLTYFQNEAQLEKSRLLSDRFSAERPKGSFSTLEIQRTEQGDSAMYLCASSSDRGSETQYFGPGTRLLVL.

The DNA of the CDR3 is TGTGCCAGCAGCCCGGGACACCTTGCAACTAATGAAAAACTGTTTTTT. Its protein product is CASSPGHLATNEKLFF. J is TRBJ1-4 and V is TRBV3-1 (or the pseudogene TRBV3-2), with a tentative D call TRBD1 (6 bases). Germline-derived CDR1 and CDR2 are LGHDT and YNNKEL (reference sequence). This CDR3 is 16 amino acids long. Trimming took 4 bases from V and 0 from J, leaving 12 bases between them.

This sequence joins TRBV4-1 and TRBJ1-2; TRBD1 matches at 8 bases. The CDR3 consists of 16 residues. With V trimmed by 2 bases and J by 2 bases, 7 bases remained unmatched. Germline assignment: CDR1 MGHRA and CDR2 YSYEKL. Written as DNA, the CDR3 is TGCGCCAGCAGCCAACCTTACAGGGGGTTGAACTATGGCTACACCTTC. It encodes CASSQPYRGLNYGYTF.

This clone was seen repeatedly, ten times or more. The J gene is TRBJ1-1, the V gene TRBV4-1; D is undetermined. The V gene's germline CDR1 is MGHRA and CDR2 YSYEKL. With 2 bases removed from V and 3 bases from J, the gap between germline ends came to 7 bases. This CDR3 contains 13 residues. The CDR3 protein is CASSQKDYTEAFF. The CDR3 DNA reads TGCGCCAGCAGCCAAAAGGACTACACTGAAGCTTTCTTT.

About this clone itself: One end of the junction is discordant with germline, which a read error may explain. The rearrangement uses TRBV12-3 or TRBV12-4 and TRBJ2-3; the match to TRBD2 covers 12 bases. This CDR3 comprises 12 residues. The CDR3 sequence is CASSLTSGGWVF. CDR3 bases: TGTGCCAGCAGTTTGACTAGCGGGGGATGGGTATTT.

CDR3 nucleotide sequence: TGTGCCACCAGTGATTTGTCCCTACCTGACACAGATACGCAGTATTTT. Residues: CATSDLSLPDTDTQYF. The chain couples TRBV24-1 to TRBJ2-3; no firm D call. The germline gives CDR1 KGHDR, CDR2 SFDVKD. V lost 0 bases and J 2 bases, leaving 11 bases between the germline ends. The CDR3 length is 16 residues.

V usage is TRBV13 and J usage is TRBJ1-1; a possible D gene is TRBD1 (6 bases). The CDR3 covers 17 residues. V was shortened by 5 bases and J by 0 bases, with 19 bases between the two germline ends. Germline lookup yields CDR1 PRHDT and CDR2 FYEKMQ (reference sequence). The CDR3 loop is CASSPGQIYGLNTEAFF. CDR3 nucleotides: TGTGCCAGCAGCCCAGGACAGATTTACGGCCTGAACACTGAAGCTTTCTTT.

The chain uses TRBV2 and TRBJ1-2; 9 bases fit TRBD1. Germline V gives CDR1 SNHLY, CDR2 FYNNEI. This CDR3 has 14 amino acids. V lost 0 bases, J lost 4 bases, and 0 bases stayed unmatched. The CDR3 sequence: CASSEATGGYGYTF. CDR3 bases: TGTGCCAGCAGTGAAGCGACAGGGGGCTATGGCTACACCTTC.

CDR3 nucleotide sequence: TGTGCCAGCAGTAAGATCGGACTCAGACAAGAGACCCAGTACTTC. Its protein is CASSKIGLRQETQYF. The rearrangement uses TRBV28 and TRBJ2-5; D is possibly TRBD2 (5 bases). V gave up 5 bases and J gave up 2 bases, with 15 bases separating them. The CDR3 totals 15 residues. Germline CDR1 is MDHEN and CDR2 is SYDVKM.

The chain is built from TRBV4-1 and TRBJ1-6; 9 bases map to TRBD1. V lost 0 bases, J lost 10 bases, and 7 bases stayed unmatched. The CDR3 is 16 residues long. Germline V lookup: CDR1 MGHRA, CDR2 YSYEKL. This chain's CDR3 is CASSQESGQGRSPLHF. The CDR3 bases are TGCGCCAGCAGCCAAGAGTCGGGACAGGGACGGTCACCCCTCCACTTT.

V gene TRBV19 combines with J gene TRBJ2-7; 7 nucleotides match TRBD1. The CDR3 covers 16 residues. Germline lookup yields CDR1 LNHDA and CDR2 SQIVND (reference sequence). V lost 3 bases to trimming and J lost 3 bases; unmatched junction nucleotides: 11. The CDR3 here is CASSIKKTGPYYEQYV. The CDR3 DNA reads TGTGCCAGTAGTATCAAGAAGACAGGGCCTTACTACGAGCAGTACGTC.

The V and J genes are TRBV5-8 and TRBJ1-2; no clear D. The ends were cut back, 2 bases at V and 4 bases at J, with 9 bases in the middle. CDR1 and CDR2 (germline): SGHTS, YDEGEE. CDR3 length: 13 residues. For the CDR3, the DNA is TGTGCCAGCAGCTTTAGCACACCCTATGGCTACACCTTC. Translation: CASSFSTPYGYTF.

The chain carries TRBV24-1 and TRBJ1-3; a weak D match, TRBD1 (6 bases). CDR3 length equals 14 residues. The germline CDR1 and CDR2 sequences are KGHDR and SFDVKD. V was cut by 11 bases and J by 3 bases, with 16 bases left in between. DNA of the CDR3: TGTGCCATCGGCAACAGGGACGGTGGAAACACCATATATTTT. Translated, it gives CAIGNRDGGNTIYF.

The chain joins TRBV5-6 to TRBJ1-5, with TRBD1 matching over 9 bases. The V and J ends lost 1 base and 0 bases, in that order; junction bases with no gene match: 11. The CDR3 runs 19 residues. CDR1 is SGHDT, CDR2 YYEEEE, per germline. The CDR3 nucleotides are TGTGCCAGCAGCTTGAAGGGGGGACAGGGTACATATAGCAATCAGCCCCAGCATTTT. This gives the protein CASSLKGGQGTYSNQPQHF.

The chain uses TRBV30 and TRBJ2-5; D unresolved. The length of the CDR3 is 12 residues. Trimming left V 4 bases short and J 0 bases short, with 6 bases between. CDR1 is GTSNPN, CDR2 SVGIG, per germline (reference sequence). The CDR3 loop reads CAWNNNQETQYF. Written as DNA, the CDR3 is TGTGCCTGGAATAACAACCAAGAGACCCAGTACTTC.

The chain links TRBV5-1 to TRBJ1-2; TRBD1 might be the D (6 bases). The CDR3 is 13 residues long. Germline V gene lookup returns CDR1 SGHRS and CDR2 YFSETQ. Trimming stripped 0 bases from V and 8 bases from J, with 11 bases between. For the CDR3, the DNA is TGCGCCAGCAGCTTGGGATCAGGGGTAGGCTACACCTTC. This gives the protein CASSLGSGVGYTF.

The rearrangement links TRBV30 to TRBJ1-1, with D perhaps TRBD1 (6 bases). The CDR3 runs to 14 residues. Germline CDR1 is GTSNPN and CDR2 is SVGIG (reference sequence). V was trimmed by 4 bases and J by 0 bases, leaving 12 bases between them. CDR3 nucleotides: TGTGCCTGGACAGGACAGTTCGTGAACACTGAAGCTTTCTTT. Encoded protein: CAWTGQFVNTEAFF.

The chain recombines TRBV28 with TRBJ2-7; possibly TRBD1 for D (5 bases). Germline lookup yields CDR1 MDHEN and CDR2 SYDVKM. The CDR3 runs 16 residues. V gave up 4 bases and J gave up 1 base, with 17 bases separating them. The DNA of the CDR3 is TGTGCCAGCAGTTCAGGAAGGACAAATCTTTCCTACGAGCAGTACGTC. Its translation is CASSSGRTNLSYEQYV.

This clone was seen only a few times. V and J are TRBV5-1 and TRBJ1-6; D remains ambiguous. The CDR3 is 17 residues long. V was cut by 4 bases and J by 10 bases, with 24 bases left in between. Germline assignment: CDR1 SGHRS and CDR2 YFSETQ. CDR3 sequence (DNA): TGCGCCAGCAGCACCGCCCCCGGAGGGAACGTTGGCTCACCCCTCCACTTT. Its protein is CASSTAPGGNVGSPLHF.

This clone was found a few times. This chain links TRBV5-1 with TRBJ2-2; a weak D match, TRBD1 (5 bases). V was shortened by 2 bases and J by 1 base, with 6 bases between the two germline ends. CDR1 SGHRS and CDR2 YFSETQ come from the germline V gene. The CDR3 loop spans 14 amino acids. DNA of the CDR3: TGCGCCAGCAGCTTACAGGTGAACACCGGGGAGCTGTTTTTT. This gives the protein CASSLQVNTGELFF.

This clone was seen a few times. The chain employs TRBV27 and TRBJ1-6; no clear D. The length of the CDR3 is 15 residues. The ends were cut back, 9 bases at V and 0 bases at J, with 12 bases in the middle. Germline V gene sequence: CDR1 MNHEY, CDR2 SMNVEV (reference sequence). CDR3 nucleotides: TGTGCCAGTTCCCCTGGGAGCTCCTATAATTCACCCCTCCACTTT. It specifies CASSPGSSYNSPLHF.

This chain joins TRBV6-6 and TRBJ2-1; TRBD2 matches 13 bases. The CDR3 has 15 residues. Germline values: CDR1 MNHNY, CDR2 SVGAGI (reference sequence). V lost 3 bases to trimming and J lost 8 bases; unmatched junction nucleotides: 4. The CDR3 loop reads CASSYKTSGGHEQFF. The CDR3 DNA follows: TGTGCCAGCAGTTATAAGACTAGCGGGGGGCATGAGCAGTTCTTC.